This T cell receptor beta chain was sequenced during a study of T cell responses to AZD1222 COVID-19 vaccine. Study-level results: Breadth and depth of Spike-specific TCRs rose after two AZD1222 doses. Within unmutated variant regions lay the reported targets of nearly half of spike-specific TCRs. Only six individuals given AZD1222 were seropositive at baseline. The donor group comprised mostly white British people and more females; the analysis possibly underestimated clonal diversity.

Assay used: immunoSEQ multiplex PCR; TCRdb lists only in-frame clones, some missing. The sample carries 95,000 to 150,000 clones, roughly 87% recorded once. V shed 0 bases, J shed 5 bases, and the junction held 5 bases outside the gene matches. Per the germline V gene, CDR1 is SGHKS and CDR2 is YYEKEE (reference sequence). This CDR3 is built from 16 residues. About this clone: Antigen: not known.

This receptor was taken from an adult in good health. This specimen consisted of peripheral blood, obtained on day 0 of MenACWY control vaccination. V is TRBV5-5 and J is TRBJ1-4; TRBD1 aligns across 9 bases. The DNA of the CDR3 is TGTGCCAGCAGCTTGGAGATAGGGACAGGGAATGAAAAACTGTTTTTT. It translates to CASSLEIGTGNEKLFF.